This section outlines one TCR beta chain sequence together with its context. Using immunoSEQ multiplex PCR, the repertoire was profiled, and TCRdb retains in-frame clones only, with some absent. The sample contains about 40,000 clones, 80% to 90% of which appear only once. Germline assignment: CDR1 SNHLY and CDR2 FYNNEI. V shed 7 bases and J shed 4 bases, with 17 bases lying between them. The CDR3 extends over 14 amino acids. These data are taken from a study of T cell changes during pregnancy in multiple sclerosis. The sequencing used peripheral blood, collected in the first trimester of pregnancy. This TCR derives from a female donor in good health, enrolled as a control in a pregnancy study. V usage is TRBV2 and J usage is TRBJ2-7; weak D call: TRBD1 (7 bases). The CDR3 nucleotides are TGTGCCAGCAAGAAGGAGGGGGCTCGGTACGAGCAGTACTTC. It translates to CASKKEGARYEQYF.